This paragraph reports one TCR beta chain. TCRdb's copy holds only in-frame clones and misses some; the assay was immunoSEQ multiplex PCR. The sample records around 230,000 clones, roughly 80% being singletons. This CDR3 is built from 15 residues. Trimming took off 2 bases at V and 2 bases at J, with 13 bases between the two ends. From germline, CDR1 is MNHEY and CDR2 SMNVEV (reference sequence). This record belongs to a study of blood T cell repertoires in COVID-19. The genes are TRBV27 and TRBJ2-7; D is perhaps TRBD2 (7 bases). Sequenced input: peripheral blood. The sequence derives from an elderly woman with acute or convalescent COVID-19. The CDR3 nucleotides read TGTGCCAGCAGTTTAAAGGGGGGGCGCACCTACGAGCAGTACTTC. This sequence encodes CASSLKGGRTYEQYF.